This T cell receptor beta chain emerged from a study of blood T cell repertoires in COVID-19 (dated by TCRdb to the early 2020s). Regarding the research as a whole: Samples from collaborators originated in the United States, Italy and Spain and spanned both the acute and convalescent phases of COVID-19. The prospective study material was composed of cDNA or gDNA derived from T cells, B-cell-depleted T cells, or PBMCs. The dataset comprised deeply sampled blood TCRbeta repertoires from subjects exposed to, actively infected with, or recovered from COVID-19. The repertoires were released in a freely available public database meant as a resource for research on the immune response to SARS-CoV-2. Samples came from the ongoing ImmuneRACE study (first 160 participants) plus 1,254 subjects from 6 global collaborators. The sample metadata nearly always contained a de-identified subject ID, COVID-19 status, age in years and sex. Where available, HLA class I and class II types were obtained from metadata supplied by the sample provider rather than from assay-based typing. General findings and caveats noted by the study authors: How much clinical and demographic metadata was included differed by source and by participant, and the metadata was provided uncurated.

Including cysteine and phenylalanine, the CDR3 has 17 amino acids. Only the CDR3 portion is preserved as DNA: 51 bases, with reading frame beginning at the first base. The germline V gene sets CDR1 to MGHRA and CDR2 to YSYEKL. A distance of 19 bases separates the germline ends of V and J, which lose 3 bases and 3 bases respectively. TCRbeta CDR3 regions were amplified from genomic DNA by means of the immunoSEQ Assay, a bias-controlled multiplex PCR. Regarding the original processing steps: Nucleated cell counts per sample were estimated from amplification of reference gene primers within the assay. Sequence reads were collapsed and filtered to measure the absolute abundance of every unique TCRbeta CDR3 rearrangement. For each sample, productive Simpson clonality was calculated by taking the square root of Simpson's diversity index across productive rearrangements. Drawn from immuneACCESS, this table holds only the in-frame rearrangements with V and J called that TCRdb kept. Clones are partly lost; checked studies trace under half to an unresolved V gene and leave the rest unexplained. D and trimming were read from the DNA, whereas the V and J calls and clone size are those reported in that table. The sample records some 40,000 clones, about 85% of which are singletons. The top ten hold 30% to 35% of the sample.

On this clone itself: No antigen is known for it. No base quality information exists; no much larger clone differs at one position.

The collaborating institutions used their own protocols to collect whole blood in K2EDTA tubes. For TCRbeta analysis, collaborators shipped samples in one of three forms: frozen whole blood, isolated PBMCs, or DNA extracted from either of those sample types. The chain uses TRBV4-1 and TRBJ2-3; the D gene is possibly TRBD2, with 6 bases matching. Sequencing input: peripheral blood. The sequence was collected from a woman of 80 years or more with acute or convalescent COVID-19. The CDR3 protein sequence reads: CASSQLPSGVGTDTQYF. The DNA sequence is as follows: TGCGCCAGCAGCCAGCTCCCTTCGGGGGTTGGGACAGATACGCAGTATTTT.